Below, one T cell receptor (beta chain) is given with its context. Self-reported history from a screening survey and questionnaire set each donor's cohort. Recovery meant two consecutive negative NP/OP PCR tests, professional clearance, or resolved symptoms. The CDR3 totals 11 residues. With 3 bases removed from V and 3 bases from J, the gap between germline ends came to 6 bases. CDR1 and CDR2 (germline): DFQATT, SNEGSKA (reference sequence). The data belong to a study of blood T cell repertoires in COVID-19. Across the whole study: T cells, B-cell-depleted T cells, or PBMCs supplied cDNA or gDNA.

Libraries were prepared by immunoSEQ multiplex PCR; TCRdb keeps only in-frame clonotypes and omits some of them. The data hold 180,000 or so clones, with almost 85% observed a single time. What was sequenced was PBMCs or T cells enriched from blood (not recorded which). J is TRBJ2-7 and V is TRBV20-1; perhaps TRBD2 as D (6 bases). The source is a man aged 50 or older who had recovered from COVID-19. In DNA form, the CDR3 reads TGCAGTGCTAGGACTAGCTACGAGCAGTACTTC. Translating gives CSARTSYEQYF.